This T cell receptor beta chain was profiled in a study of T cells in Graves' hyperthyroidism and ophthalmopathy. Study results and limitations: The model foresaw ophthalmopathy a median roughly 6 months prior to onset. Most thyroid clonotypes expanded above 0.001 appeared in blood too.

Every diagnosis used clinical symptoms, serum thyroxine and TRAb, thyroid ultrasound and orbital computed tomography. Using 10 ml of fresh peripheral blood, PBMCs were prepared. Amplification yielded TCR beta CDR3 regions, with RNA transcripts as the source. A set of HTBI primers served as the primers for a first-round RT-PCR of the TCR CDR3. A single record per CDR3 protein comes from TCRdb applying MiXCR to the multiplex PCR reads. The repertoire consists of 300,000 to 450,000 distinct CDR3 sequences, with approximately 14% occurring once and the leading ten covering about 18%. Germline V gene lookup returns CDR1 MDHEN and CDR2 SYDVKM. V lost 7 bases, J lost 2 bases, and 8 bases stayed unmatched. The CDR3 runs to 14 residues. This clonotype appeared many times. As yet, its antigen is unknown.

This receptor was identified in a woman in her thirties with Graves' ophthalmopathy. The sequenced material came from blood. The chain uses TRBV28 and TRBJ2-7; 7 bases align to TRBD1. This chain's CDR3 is CASIDSTGAYEQYF. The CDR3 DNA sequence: TGTGCCAGCATAGATTCTACAGGGGCCTACGAGCAGTACTTC.